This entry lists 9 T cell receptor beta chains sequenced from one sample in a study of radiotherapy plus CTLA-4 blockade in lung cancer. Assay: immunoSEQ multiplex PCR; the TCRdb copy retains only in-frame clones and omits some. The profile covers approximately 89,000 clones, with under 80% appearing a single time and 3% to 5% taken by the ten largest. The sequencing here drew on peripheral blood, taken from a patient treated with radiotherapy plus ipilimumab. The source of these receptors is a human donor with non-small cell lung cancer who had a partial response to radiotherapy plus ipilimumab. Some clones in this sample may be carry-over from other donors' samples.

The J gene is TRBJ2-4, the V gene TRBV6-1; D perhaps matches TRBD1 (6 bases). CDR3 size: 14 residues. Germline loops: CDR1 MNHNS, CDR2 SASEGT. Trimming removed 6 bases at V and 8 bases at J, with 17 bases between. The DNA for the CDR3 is TGTGCCAGCAGGGCCACACAGGGTAGGCACATTCAGTACTTC. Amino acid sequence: CASRATQGRHIQYF.

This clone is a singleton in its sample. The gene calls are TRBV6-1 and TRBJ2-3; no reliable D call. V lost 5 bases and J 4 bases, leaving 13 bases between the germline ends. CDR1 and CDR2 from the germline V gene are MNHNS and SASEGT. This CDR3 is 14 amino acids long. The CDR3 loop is CASSKTSLADTQYF. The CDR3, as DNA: TGTGCCAGCAGTAAGACATCCCTTGCAGATACGCAGTATTTT.

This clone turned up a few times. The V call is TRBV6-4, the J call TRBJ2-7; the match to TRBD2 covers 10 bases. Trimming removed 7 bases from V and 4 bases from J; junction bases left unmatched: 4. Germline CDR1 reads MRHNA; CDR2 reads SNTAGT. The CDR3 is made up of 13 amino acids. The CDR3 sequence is CASKAGGKYEQYF. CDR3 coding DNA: TGTGCCAGCAAAGCGGGGGGGAAGTACGAGCAGTACTTC.

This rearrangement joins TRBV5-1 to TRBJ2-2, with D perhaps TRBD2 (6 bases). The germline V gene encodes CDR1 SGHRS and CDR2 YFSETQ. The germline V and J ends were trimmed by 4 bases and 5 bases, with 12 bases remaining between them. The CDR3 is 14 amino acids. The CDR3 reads CASSVDGGTGELFF. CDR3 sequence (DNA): TGCGCCAGCAGCGTTGACGGAGGGACCGGGGAGCTGTTTTTT.

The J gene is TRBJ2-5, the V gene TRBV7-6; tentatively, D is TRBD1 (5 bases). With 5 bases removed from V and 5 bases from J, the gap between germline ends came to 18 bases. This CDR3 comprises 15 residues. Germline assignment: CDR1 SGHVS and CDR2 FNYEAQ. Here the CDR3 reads CASSKSSRVGETQYF. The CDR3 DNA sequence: TGTGCCAGCAGCAAAAGTAGCAGGGTTGGGGAGACCCAGTACTTC.

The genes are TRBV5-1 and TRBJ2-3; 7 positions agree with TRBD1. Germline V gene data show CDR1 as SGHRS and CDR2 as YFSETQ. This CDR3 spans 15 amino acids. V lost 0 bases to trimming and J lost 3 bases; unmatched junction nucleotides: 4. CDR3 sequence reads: CASSLEMTGTDTQYF. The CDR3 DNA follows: TGCGCCAGCAGCTTGGAAATGACAGGGACAGATACGCAGTATTTT.

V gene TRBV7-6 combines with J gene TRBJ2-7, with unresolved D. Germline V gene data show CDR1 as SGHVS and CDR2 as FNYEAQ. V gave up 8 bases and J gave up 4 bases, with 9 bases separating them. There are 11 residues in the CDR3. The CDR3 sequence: CASGHEYEQYF. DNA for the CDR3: TGTGCCAGCGGCCATGAATACGAGCAGTACTTC.

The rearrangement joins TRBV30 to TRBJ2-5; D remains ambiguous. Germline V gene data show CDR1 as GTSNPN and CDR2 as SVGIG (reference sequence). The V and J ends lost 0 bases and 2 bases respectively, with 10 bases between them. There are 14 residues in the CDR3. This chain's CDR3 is CAWSVRGGQETQYF. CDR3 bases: TGTGCCTGGAGTGTACGCGGCGGACAAGAGACCCAGTACTTC.

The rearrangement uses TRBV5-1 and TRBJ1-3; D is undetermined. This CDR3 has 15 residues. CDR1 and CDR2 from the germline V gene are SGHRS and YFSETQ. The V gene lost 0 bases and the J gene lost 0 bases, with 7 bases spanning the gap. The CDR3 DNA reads TGCGCCAGCAGCTTGGTTGGCACCTCTGGAAACACCATATATTTT. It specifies CASSLVGTSGNTIYF. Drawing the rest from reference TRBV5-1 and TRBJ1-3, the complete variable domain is KAGVTQTPRYLIKTRGQQVTLSCSPISGHRSVSWYQQTPGQGLQFLFEYFSETQRNKGNFPGRFSGRQFSNSRSEMNVSTLELGDSALYLCASSLVGTSGNTIYFGEGSWLTVV.